These 23 T cell receptor beta chains were all obtained from the same sample, sequenced in a study of cytomegalovirus exposure and HLA in healthy donors. Primers included in the PCR were 60 Vbeta and 13 Jbeta primers. The repertoire was sequenced with immunoSEQ multiplex PCR; TCRdb's copy has only in-frame clones and lacks some. This listing includes about 88,000 clones. What was sequenced was PBMCs. These receptors were obtained from a girl aged 10 to 17 in good health and CMV-seropositive.

This rearrangement joins TRBV29-1 to TRBJ1-2; TRBD1 is a possible D gene (6 bases). The germline CDR1 and CDR2 sequences are SQVTM and ANQGSEA. The CDR3 sequence is 11 residues long. V shed 7 bases and J shed 3 bases, with 9 bases lying between them. In nucleotides, the CDR3 is TGCAGCGACCGGACAGACTATGGCTACACCTTC. Its protein is CSDRTDYGYTF.

The CDR3 nucleotides are TGTGCCAGCAGTTGGGGGCTATACTACGAGCAGTACTTC. Translated, it gives CASSWGLYYEQYF. The rearrangement joins TRBV27 to TRBJ2-7, with D possibly matching TRBD1 (6 bases). The CDR3 length is 13 residues. In germline, CDR1 is MNHEY, CDR2 SMNVEV (reference sequence). V was pared by 4 bases and J by 3 bases, with 10 bases between.

The chain links TRBV5-6 to TRBJ2-7; 11 nucleotides agree with TRBD2. Germline loops: CDR1 SGHDT, CDR2 YYEEEE. This CDR3 region has 13 residues. V lost 9 bases to trimming and J lost 10 bases; unmatched junction nucleotides: 12. CDR3 nucleotides: TGTGCCACCCACTCGTTGACTAGCGGGGCCCAGTACGTC. Amino acids: CATHSLTSGAQYV.

This chain connects TRBV19 to TRBJ2-1; 9 bases line up with TRBD2. Germline values: CDR1 LNHDA, CDR2 SQIVND (reference sequence). V shed 3 bases, J shed 0 bases, and the junction held 9 bases outside the gene matches. CDR3 length: 18 residues. The CDR3 here is CASSISGGYSSSYNEQFF. The DNA for the CDR3 is TGTGCCAGTAGTATTAGCGGGGGCTACTCTAGCTCCTACAATGAGCAGTTCTTC.

The CDR3 loop reads CASSLDRGNEQFF. The CDR3 region has the DNA TGTGCCAGCAGCTTGGATAGAGGCAATGAGCAGTTCTTC. The chain couples TRBV5-6 to TRBJ2-1, with unresolved D. Germline V CDR1 and CDR2: SGHDT, YYEEEE. V shed 0 bases and J shed 6 bases, with 7 bases lying between them. This CDR3 comprises 13 residues.

This chain uses TRBV19 with TRBJ1-6; D not certain. Germline CDR1 and CDR2: LNHDA and SQIVND (reference sequence). The V and J ends lost 0 bases and 8 bases respectively, with 11 bases between them. The CDR3 is 15 amino acids. CDR3 sequence: CASSIDHSGYSPLHF. The DNA of the CDR3 is TGTGCCAGTAGTATAGACCACTCGGGGTATTCACCCCTCCACTTT.

V usage is TRBV9 and J usage is TRBJ2-5; D perhaps matches TRBD2 (5 bases). The CDR3 extends over 15 amino acids. Germline V gene data show CDR1 as SGDLS and CDR2 as YYNGEE. V dropped 0 bases and J dropped 2 bases, with 11 bases sitting between them. In DNA, the CDR3 is TGTGCCAGCAGCGTAGGTAGCGCGAATCAAGAGACCCAGTACTTC. Amino acid sequence: CASSVGSANQETQYF. Full variable domain (outside the CDR3, taken from reference TRBV9 and TRBJ2-5): DSGVTQTPKHLITATGQRVTLRCSPRSGDLSVYWYQQSLDQGLQFLIQYYNGEERAKGNILERFSAQQFPDLHSELNLSSLELGDSALYFCASSVGSANQETQYFGPGTRLLVL.

This rearrangement joins TRBV19 to TRBJ1-1; D perhaps matches TRBD1 (6 bases). This CDR3 contains 12 residues. From germline, CDR1 is LNHDA and CDR2 SQIVND (reference sequence). V was clipped by 6 bases and J by 4 bases, with 9 bases between them. The CDR3 DNA is TGTGCCAGTAGACAGGGTTCCACTGAAGCTTTCTTT. Its translation: CASRQGSTEAFF.

V and J are TRBV25-1 and TRBJ2-2, with D hard to call. Germline CDR1 and CDR2: MGHDK and SYGVNS. The CDR3 is made up of 14 amino acids. Between the trimmed V and J ends, which lost 6 bases and 5 bases, there was a span of 13 bases. This CDR3 is CASSPHEMTGELFF. The CDR3 DNA reads TGTGCCAGCAGCCCCCATGAGATGACCGGGGAGCTGTTTTTT.

The chain employs TRBV19 and TRBJ2-2, with D possibly TRBD2 on 6 matching bases. The CDR3 length is 16 residues. CDR1 and CDR2 (germline): LNHDA, SQIVND (reference sequence). Trimming shortened V by 0 bases and J by 3 bases, and 11 bases separated the two germline ends. The CDR3 loop is CASSIEWRGDTGELFF. Here the CDR3 DNA reads TGTGCCAGTAGTATAGAGTGGAGGGGCGACACCGGGGAGCTGTTTTTT. The complete variable domain, with remaining parts taken from reference TRBV19 and TRBJ2-2, reads DGGITQSPKYLFRKEGQNVTLSCEQNLNHDAMYWYRQDPGQGLRLIYYSQIVNDFQKGDIAEGYSVSREKKESFPLTVTSAQKNPTAFYLCASSIEWRGDTGELFFGEGSRLTVL.

This rearrangement joins TRBV9 to TRBJ2-5, with a tentative D call TRBD1 (6 bases). Per germline, CDR1 SGDLS and CDR2 YYNGEE. V lost 2 bases and J 2 bases, leaving 10 bases between the germline ends. The CDR3 consists of 14 residues. The CDR3 DNA reads as TGTGCCAGCAGCGTCCTAGGGGGACAAGAGACCCAGTACTTC. This encodes CASSVLGGQETQYF.

The V call is TRBV9, the J call TRBJ2-2, with D possibly TRBD2 on 6 matching bases. This CDR3 region has 18 residues. V lost 0 bases and J 6 bases, leaving 21 bases between the germline ends. Germline CDR1 reads SGDLS; CDR2 reads YYNGEE. The CDR3 loop is CASSVDARNGGVAGELFF. DNA for the CDR3: TGTGCCAGCAGCGTAGACGCCCGGAACGGAGGGGTCGCCGGGGAGCTGTTTTTT.

Notes on this clone: The sample holds other DNA sequences that translate to the same CDR3. CDR3 coding DNA: TGTGCCAGCAGCGTAGCCGTTATGAACACTGAAGCTTTCTTT. Translation: CASSVAVMNTEAFF. The chain recombines TRBV9 with TRBJ1-1; D is ambiguous. Trimming removed 0 bases at V and 0 bases at J, with 6 bases between. CDR1 and CDR2 (germline): SGDLS, YYNGEE. This CDR3 has 14 amino acids.

As regards this clone: The sample contains more than one DNA sequence encoding this CDR3. The chain uses TRBV7-9 and TRBJ2-5; no reliable D call. V dropped 1 base and J dropped 0 bases, with 12 bases sitting between them. CDR1 is SEHNR and CDR2 is FQNEAQ in the germline V gene (reference sequence). The CDR3 sequence is 16 residues long. The CDR3, as DNA: TGTGCCAGCAGCTTAGACTGGGCCGTGTACCAAGAGACCCAGTACTTC. Its translation is CASSLDWAVYQETQYF.

The chain joins TRBV30 to TRBJ2-7, with 10 bases fitting TRBD2. Germline V lookup: CDR1 GTSNPN, CDR2 SVGIG (reference sequence). This CDR3 contains 15 residues. The CDR3 loop is CAGSGRSGGAYEQYV. The CDR3 nucleotides are TGTGCCGGGAGCGGGAGGAGCGGGGGGGCCTACGAGCAGTACGTC.

The chain employs TRBV11-2 and TRBJ2-7; TRBD1 aligns across 10 bases. The CDR3 loop spans 17 amino acids. Germline CDR1 and CDR2: SGHAT and FQNNGV. The J segment lost 5 bases and the V segment lost 3 bases, leaving 13 bases of the junction unmatched. Here the CDR3 DNA reads TGTGCCAGCAGCTTTGACCTGGGACAGGGGCCCCGTAACGAGCAGTACTTC. Amino acids: CASSFDLGQGPRNEQYF. Full variable domain (missing parts from reference TRBV11-2 and TRBJ2-7): EAGVAQSPRYKIIEKRQSVAFWCNPISGHATLYWYQQILGQGPKLLIQFQNNGVVDDSQLPKDRFSAERLKGVDSTLKIQPAKLEDSAVYLCASSFDLGQGPRNEQYFGPGTRLTVT.

The chain links TRBV10-3 to TRBJ1-1; TRBD1 agrees at 10 bases. Trimming took 6 bases from V and 6 from J; bases not matched to a gene: 7. Looked up from germline, CDR1 is ENHRY and CDR2 is SYGVKD. The CDR3 consists of 14 residues. The CDR3 DNA sequence: TGTGCCATCAGGACAGGGGGCGAGTTGCCTGAAGCTTTCTTT. Its protein is CAIRTGGELPEAFF.

V is TRBV5-6 and J is TRBJ1-6; 9 nucleotides align to TRBD1. V lost 0 bases and J lost 10; bases outside the gene matches: 5. This CDR3 spans 15 amino acids. Looked up from germline, CDR1 is SGHDT and CDR2 is YYEEEE. The CDR3, as DNA: TGTGCCAGCAGCTTGGCAATACAGGGGGCCTCACCCCTCCACTTT. This encodes CASSLAIQGASPLHF.

CDR3 loop: CASSLVAGVDSTDTQYF. The CDR3, as DNA: TGTGCCAGCAGCTTAGTAGCGGGGGTCGACTCGACAGATACGCAGTATTTT. The V and J genes are TRBV7-8 and TRBJ2-3; 9 bases map to TRBD2. V dropped 1 base and J dropped 3; count of bases not matched to a gene: 8. The CDR3 spans 17 residues. Germline CDR1 is SGHVS and CDR2 is FQNEAQ.

Of note for this clone: The junction departs from germline at one end; a sequencing error may be responsible. The genes are TRBV9 and TRBJ2-7, with 7 bases lining up with TRBD1. The CDR3 runs 13 residues. The germline gives CDR1 SGDLS, CDR2 YYNGEE. CDR3 sequence reads: CANSVTGVGEQYF. DNA for the CDR3: TGTGCCAACAGCGTAACAGGGGTTGGAGAGCAGTACTTC.

The chain combines TRBV6-5 with TRBJ1-2; 9 bases map to TRBD1. The CDR3 is 14 residues long. V lost 5 bases to trimming and J lost 4 bases; unmatched junction nucleotides: 5. Per the germline V gene, CDR1 is MNHEY and CDR2 is SVGAGI. For the CDR3, the DNA is TGTGCCAGCAGTCAAGGACAGGGGATCTATGGCTACACCTTC. It translates to CASSQGQGIYGYTF.

The chain uses TRBV6-5 and TRBJ1-4; D uncertain. The V and J ends lost 6 bases and 7 bases respectively, with 18 bases between them. The CDR3 is made up of 15 amino acids. Germline-derived CDR1 and CDR2 are MNHEY and SVGAGI. CDR3 sequence: CASSRGSGVGEKLFF. In DNA, the CDR3 is TGTGCCAGCAGCCGGGGTTCTGGCGTGGGTGAAAAACTGTTTTTT.

V and J are TRBV7-2 and TRBJ1-1; D might be TRBD1 (5 bases). Germline loops: CDR1 SGHTA, CDR2 FQGNSA. This CDR3 has 16 amino acids. The ends were cut back, 1 base at V and 0 bases at J, with 12 bases in the middle. The CDR3 nucleotides read TGTGCCAGCAGCTTAGATCCAGGGCTAATGAACACTGAAGCTTTCTTT. This gives the protein CASSLDPGLMNTEAFF.